The clone carrying this T cell receptor (beta chain) was seen ten or more times. The antigen is not known. Trimming took off 4 bases at V and 3 bases at J, with 6 bases between the two ends. This CDR3 comprises 13 residues. CDR1 MNHEY and CDR2 SVGAGI come from the germline V gene. Attachment of unique molecular identifiers was made to individual cDNA molecules. TCRdb re-derived calls from the 5' RACE reads in MiXCR, one entry per CDR3 protein. The sample records approximately 22,000 distinct CDR3 sequences, about 4.5% being singletons. This entry belongs to a study of early T cells in non-severe SARS-CoV-2 infection. Overall study: It was bulk RNA from unsorted whole blood that was sequenced, and the chains were unpaired. Regarding the study as a whole: There was a bias toward anti-spike CD8 responses in VDJdb matching, which missed private and CD4 specificities.

This sequence joins TRBV6-5 and TRBJ2-2; D possibly corresponds to TRBD1 (6 bases). Sequenced sample: whole blood. The receptor was isolated from an adult who was a healthcare worker with PCR-confirmed SARS-CoV-2 infection or an uninfected control (not recorded which). CDR3 in DNA: TGTGCCAGCAGTTCAGGGGACACCGGGGAGCTGTTTTTT. It translates to CASSSGDTGELFF.